Listed below are T cell receptor beta chains from one sample, sequenced in a study of neurological immune-mediated disorders. One entry per CDR3 protein, called by TCRdb with MiXCR from the 5' RACE reads. The repertoire holds 18,000 or so distinct CDR3 sequences, with approximately 12% as singletons. Sequenced sample: CD8+ T cells from blood. These receptors all come from a woman between 50 and 59 years old in good health. CDR3s include the opening cysteine and the closing phenylalanine or tryptophan.

V	J	CDR3
TRBV27	TRBJ2-5	CASRQEETQYF
TRBV7-9	TRBJ2-7	CASSLAGVEQYF
TRBV7-6	TRBJ2-2	CASSLVGSANTGELFF
TRBV5-4	TRBJ2-5	CASSRRDYLQETQYF
TRBV20-1	TRBJ2-7	CSARSPLAGTYEQYF
TRBV20-1	TRBJ2-7	CSARGVGQGIEQYF
TRBV27	TRBJ1-5	CASGFGGQGDQPQHF
TRBV7-9	TRBJ2-3	CASSPLATSTDTQYF
TRBV5-5	TRBJ2-1	CASSSSGLAIYNEQFF
TRBV9	TRBJ2-3	CASSTGTSRTDTQYF
TRBV20-1	TRBJ2-5	CSASREGLGLTETQYF
TRBV28	TRBJ2-3	CASSPHSGSTTDTQYF
TRBV4-1	TRBJ1-1	CASSQVGPGTEAFF
TRBV20-1	TRBJ1-2	CSARDKGSDYGYTF
TRBV7-8	TRBJ2-5	CASSLSSGAPPETQYF
TRBV5-8	TRBJ2-7	CASSLIQSSYEQYF
TRBV21-1	TRBJ2-7	CASSKPPVGVSYEQYF
TRBV5-1	TRBJ2-3	CASNLGGTDTQYF
TRBV29-1	TRBJ1-1	CSVEGGRGIGTEAFF